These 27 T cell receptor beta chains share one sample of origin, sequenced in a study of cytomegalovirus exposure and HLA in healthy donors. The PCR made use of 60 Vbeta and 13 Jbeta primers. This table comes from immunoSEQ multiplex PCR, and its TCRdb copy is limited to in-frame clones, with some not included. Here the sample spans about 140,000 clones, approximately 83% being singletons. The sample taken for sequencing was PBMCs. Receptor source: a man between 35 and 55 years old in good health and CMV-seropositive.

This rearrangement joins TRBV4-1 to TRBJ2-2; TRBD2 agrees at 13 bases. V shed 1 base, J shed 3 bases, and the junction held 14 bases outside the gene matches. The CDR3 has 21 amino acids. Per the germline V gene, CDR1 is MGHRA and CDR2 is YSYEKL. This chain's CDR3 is CASSQVPIGLAGVRDTGELFF. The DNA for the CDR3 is TGCGCCAGCAGCCAAGTCCCTATTGGACTAGCGGGAGTCAGGGACACCGGGGAGCTGTTTTTT.

CDR3 loop: CASSGDISRTDTQYF. CDR3 nucleotide sequence: TGTGCCAGCAGTGGGGACATTTCGCGCACAGATACGCAGTATTTT. The V gene is TRBV2, the J gene TRBJ2-3; perhaps TRBD1 as D (6 bases). The CDR3 covers 15 residues. Germline V gene lookup returns CDR1 SNHLY and CDR2 FYNNEI. Trimming left V 4 bases short and J 1 base short, with 12 bases between.

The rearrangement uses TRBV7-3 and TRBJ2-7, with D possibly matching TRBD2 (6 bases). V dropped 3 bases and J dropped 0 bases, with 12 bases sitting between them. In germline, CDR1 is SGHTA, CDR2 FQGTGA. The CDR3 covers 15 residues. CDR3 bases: TGTGCCAGCAGCTTGGGGACTGACAGCTCCTACGAGCAGTACTTC. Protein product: CASSLGTDSSYEQYF. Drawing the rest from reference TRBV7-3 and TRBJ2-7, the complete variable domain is GAGVSQTPSNKVTEKGKYVELRCDPISGHTALYWYRQSLGQGPEFLIYFQGTGAADDSGLPNDRFFAVRPEGSVSTLKIQRTERGDSAVYLCASSLGTDSSYEQYFGPGTRLTVT.

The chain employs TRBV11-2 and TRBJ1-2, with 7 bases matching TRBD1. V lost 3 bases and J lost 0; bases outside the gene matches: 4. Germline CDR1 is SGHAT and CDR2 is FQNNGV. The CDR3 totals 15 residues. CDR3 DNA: TGTGCCAGCAGCTTTGCCGGGACAGCTAACTATGGCTACACCTTC. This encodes CASSFAGTANYGYTF.

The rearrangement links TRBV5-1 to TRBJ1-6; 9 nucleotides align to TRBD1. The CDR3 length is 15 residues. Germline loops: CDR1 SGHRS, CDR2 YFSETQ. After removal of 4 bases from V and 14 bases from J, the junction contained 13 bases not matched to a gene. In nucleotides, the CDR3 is TGCGCCAGCAGCCGCTCCGGGACAGGGACCTCGGCCCTCCACTTT. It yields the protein CASSRSGTGTSALHF.

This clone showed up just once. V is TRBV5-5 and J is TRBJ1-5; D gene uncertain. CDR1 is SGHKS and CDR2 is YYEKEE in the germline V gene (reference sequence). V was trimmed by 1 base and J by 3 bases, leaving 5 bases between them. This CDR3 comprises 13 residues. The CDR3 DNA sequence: TGTGCCAGCAGCTTGCTATACAATCAGCCCCAGCATTTT. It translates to CASSLLYNQPQHF.

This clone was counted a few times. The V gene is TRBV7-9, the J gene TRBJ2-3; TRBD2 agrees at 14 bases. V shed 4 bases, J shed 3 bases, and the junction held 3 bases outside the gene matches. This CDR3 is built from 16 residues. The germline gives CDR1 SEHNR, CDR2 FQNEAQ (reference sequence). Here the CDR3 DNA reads TGTGCCAGCAGCTCCGGACTAGCGGGGGGAACAGATACGCAGTATTTT. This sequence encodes CASSSGLAGGTDTQYF.

In DNA form, the CDR3 reads TGTGCCAGCTCACAACAGGGGAACACTGAAGCTTTCTTT. This translates into CASSQQGNTEAFF. The chain joins TRBV18 to TRBJ1-1; TRBD1 might be the D (6 bases). CDR3 length: 13 amino acids. Germline CDR1 reads KGHSH; CDR2 reads LQKENI. V was clipped by 4 bases and J by 1 base, with 7 bases between them.

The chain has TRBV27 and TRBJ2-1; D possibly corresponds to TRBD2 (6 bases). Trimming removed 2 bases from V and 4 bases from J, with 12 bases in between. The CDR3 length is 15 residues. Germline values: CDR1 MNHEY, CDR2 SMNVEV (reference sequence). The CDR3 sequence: CASSLDLASYNEQFF. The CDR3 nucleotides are TGTGCCAGCAGTTTAGATCTAGCGAGTTACAATGAGCAGTTCTTC.

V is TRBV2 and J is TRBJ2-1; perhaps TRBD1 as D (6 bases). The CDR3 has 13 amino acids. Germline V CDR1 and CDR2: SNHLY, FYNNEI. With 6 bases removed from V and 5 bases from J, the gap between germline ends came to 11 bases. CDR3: CASRTGRNNEQFF. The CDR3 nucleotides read TGTGCCAGCAGGACAGGTAGGAACAATGAGCAGTTCTTC.

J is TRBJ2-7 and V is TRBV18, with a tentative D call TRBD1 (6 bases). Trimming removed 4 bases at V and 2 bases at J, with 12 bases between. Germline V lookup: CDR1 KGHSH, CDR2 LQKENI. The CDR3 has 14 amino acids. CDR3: CASSRTTGTYEQYF. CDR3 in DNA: TGTGCCAGCTCACGGACGACAGGAACCTACGAGCAGTACTTC.

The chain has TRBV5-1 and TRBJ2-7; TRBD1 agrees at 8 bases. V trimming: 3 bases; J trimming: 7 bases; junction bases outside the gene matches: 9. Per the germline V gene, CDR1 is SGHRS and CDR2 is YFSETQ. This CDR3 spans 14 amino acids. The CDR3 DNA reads TGCGCCAGCAGCTCGAGGACAGGGTCGGGGGAGCAGTACTTC. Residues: CASSSRTGSGEQYF.

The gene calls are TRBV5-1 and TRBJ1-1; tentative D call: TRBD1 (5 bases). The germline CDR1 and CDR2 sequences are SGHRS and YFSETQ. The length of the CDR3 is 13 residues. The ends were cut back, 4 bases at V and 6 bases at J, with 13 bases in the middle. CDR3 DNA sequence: TGCGCCAGCAGCCCACAGGTGGGTTCTGAAGCTTTCTTT. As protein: CASSPQVGSEAFF.

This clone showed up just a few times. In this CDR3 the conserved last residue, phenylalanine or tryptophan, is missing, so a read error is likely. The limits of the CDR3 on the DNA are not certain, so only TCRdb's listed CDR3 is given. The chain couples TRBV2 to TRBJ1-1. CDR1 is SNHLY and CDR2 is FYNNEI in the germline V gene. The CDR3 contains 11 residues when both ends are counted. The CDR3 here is CASSASWGTEI.

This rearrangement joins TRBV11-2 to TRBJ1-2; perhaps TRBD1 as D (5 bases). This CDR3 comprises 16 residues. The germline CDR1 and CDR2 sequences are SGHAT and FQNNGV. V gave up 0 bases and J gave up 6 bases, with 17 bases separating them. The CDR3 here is CASSLDPGQRLNGYTF. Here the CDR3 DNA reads TGTGCCAGCAGCTTAGATCCAGGACAAAGACTGAATGGCTACACCTTC.

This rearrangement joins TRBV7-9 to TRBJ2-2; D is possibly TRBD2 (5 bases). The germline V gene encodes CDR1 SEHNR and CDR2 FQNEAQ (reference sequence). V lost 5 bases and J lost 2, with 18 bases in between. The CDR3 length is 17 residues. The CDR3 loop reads CASSQPGSGVNTGELFF. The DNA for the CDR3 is TGTGCCAGCAGCCAGCCGGGGAGTGGGGTCAACACCGGGGAGCTGTTTTTT.

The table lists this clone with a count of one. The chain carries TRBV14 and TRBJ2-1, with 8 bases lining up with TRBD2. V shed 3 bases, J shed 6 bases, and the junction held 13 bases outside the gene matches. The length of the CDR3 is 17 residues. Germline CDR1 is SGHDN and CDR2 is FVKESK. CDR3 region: CASSHRLLADVSNEQFF. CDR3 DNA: TGTGCCAGCAGCCACCGCCTACTAGCGGATGTGTCCAATGAGCAGTTCTTC.

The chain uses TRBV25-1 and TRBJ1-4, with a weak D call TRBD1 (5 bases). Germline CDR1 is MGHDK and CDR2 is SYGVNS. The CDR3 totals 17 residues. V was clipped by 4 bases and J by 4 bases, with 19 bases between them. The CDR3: CASSAGRRRGGNEKLFF. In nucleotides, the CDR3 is TGTGCCAGCAGTGCAGGAAGGAGACGGGGGGGTAATGAAAAACTGTTTTTT.

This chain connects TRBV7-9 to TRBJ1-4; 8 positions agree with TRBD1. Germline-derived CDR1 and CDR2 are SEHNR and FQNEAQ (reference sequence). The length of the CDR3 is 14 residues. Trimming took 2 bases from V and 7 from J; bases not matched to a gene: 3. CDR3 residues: CASSLIDRGEKLFF. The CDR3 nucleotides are TGTGCCAGCAGCTTAATAGACAGGGGTGAAAAACTGTTTTTT.

The CDR3 sequence is CASSYNRGSYEQYF. Here the CDR3 DNA reads TGTGCCAGCAGTTACAATCGGGGCTCCTACGAGCAGTACTTC. This sequence joins TRBV6-5 and TRBJ2-7, with TRBD2 as a possible D gene (5 bases). The V and J ends lost 2 bases and 0 bases respectively, with 8 bases between them. Germline CDR1 reads MNHEY; CDR2 reads SVGAGI. The CDR3 loop spans 14 amino acids.

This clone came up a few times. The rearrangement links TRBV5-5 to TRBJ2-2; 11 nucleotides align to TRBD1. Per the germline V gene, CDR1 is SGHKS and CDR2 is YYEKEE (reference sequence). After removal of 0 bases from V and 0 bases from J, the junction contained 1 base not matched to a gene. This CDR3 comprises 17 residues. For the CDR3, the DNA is TGTGCCAGCAGCTTGGTGGGACAGGGGGCGAACACCGGGGAGCTGTTTTTT. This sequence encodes CASSLVGQGANTGELFF.

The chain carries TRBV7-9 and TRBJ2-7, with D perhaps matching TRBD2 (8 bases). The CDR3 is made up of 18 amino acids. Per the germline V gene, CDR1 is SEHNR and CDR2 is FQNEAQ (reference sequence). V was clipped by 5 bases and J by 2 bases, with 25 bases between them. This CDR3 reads CASSPGGGVSGATYEQYF. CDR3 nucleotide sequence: TGTGCCAGCAGCCCAGGGGGGGGCGTTAGCGGGGCTACCTACGAGCAGTACTTC.

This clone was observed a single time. The CDR3 DNA reads TGTGCCAGCAGCACCGGGAGACTGAGCACAGATACGCAGTATTTT. The encoded protein is CASSTGRLSTDTQYF. V usage is TRBV28 and J usage is TRBJ2-3; TRBD2 might be the D (6 bases). In germline, CDR1 is MDHEN, CDR2 SYDVKM. The CDR3 consists of 15 residues. Trimming removed 6 bases from V and 0 bases from J, with 13 bases in between.

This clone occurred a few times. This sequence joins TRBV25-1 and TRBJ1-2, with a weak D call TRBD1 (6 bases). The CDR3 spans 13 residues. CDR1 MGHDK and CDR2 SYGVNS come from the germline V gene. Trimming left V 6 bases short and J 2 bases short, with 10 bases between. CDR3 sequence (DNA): TGTGCCAGCAGCCCCGGGACAAACTATGGCTACACCTTC. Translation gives CASSPGTNYGYTF.

The CDR3 spells CASSLDRLGYTF. The CDR3 DNA sequence: TGTGCCAGCAGTCTCGACAGACTTGGCTACACCTTC. The chain joins TRBV6-5 to TRBJ1-2, with D possibly being TRBD1 (5 bases). CDR3 length: 12 residues. V was cut by 5 bases and J by 7 bases, with 11 bases left in between. Germline-derived CDR1 and CDR2 are MNHEY and SVGAGI.

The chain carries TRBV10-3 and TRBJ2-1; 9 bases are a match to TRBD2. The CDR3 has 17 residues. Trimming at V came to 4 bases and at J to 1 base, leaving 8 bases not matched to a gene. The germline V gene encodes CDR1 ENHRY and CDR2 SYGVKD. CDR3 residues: CAISGYRAGGSYNEQFF. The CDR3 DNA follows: TGTGCCATCAGTGGATATAGAGCGGGGGGTTCCTACAATGAGCAGTTCTTC.

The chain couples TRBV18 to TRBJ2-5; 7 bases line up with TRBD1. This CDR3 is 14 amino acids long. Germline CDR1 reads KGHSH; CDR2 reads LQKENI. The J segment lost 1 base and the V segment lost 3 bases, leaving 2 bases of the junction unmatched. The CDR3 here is CASSPGQAQETQYF. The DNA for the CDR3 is TGTGCCAGCTCACCTGGACAGGCCCAAGAGACCCAGTACTTC.